The source of this TCR beta chain is a study of blood T cell repertoires in COVID-19. Looking at the study overall: Both acute and convalescent COVID-19 samples were obtained from the United States, Italy and Spain. T cells, B-cell-depleted T cells, or PBMCs supplied cDNA or gDNA.

V was cut by 3 bases and J by 7 bases, with 15 bases left in between. This CDR3 contains 15 residues. The germline CDR1 and CDR2 sequences are MDHEN and SYDVKM. As originally analysed: Scientists estimated how many nucleated cells there were by amplifying reference gene primers. Sequencing used immunoSEQ multiplex PCR; TCRdb keeps in-frame clones, though not all of them. V and J calls and clone size follow that table, whereas D and trimming were derived from the DNA. Of around 380,000 clones listed, more than 75% were seen once; the top ten hold 0.85% to 1.2%. This receptor was identified in a human donor with acute or convalescent COVID-19. The donor label of this sample is uncertain. The chain combines TRBV28 with TRBJ1-4; D is perhaps TRBD1 (5 bases). The sample consisted of peripheral blood. The CDR3 sequence is CASSFSGAGSEKLFF. In nucleotides, the CDR3 is TGTGCCAGCAGTTTTTCTGGGGCAGGGTCTGAAAAACTGTTTTTT.